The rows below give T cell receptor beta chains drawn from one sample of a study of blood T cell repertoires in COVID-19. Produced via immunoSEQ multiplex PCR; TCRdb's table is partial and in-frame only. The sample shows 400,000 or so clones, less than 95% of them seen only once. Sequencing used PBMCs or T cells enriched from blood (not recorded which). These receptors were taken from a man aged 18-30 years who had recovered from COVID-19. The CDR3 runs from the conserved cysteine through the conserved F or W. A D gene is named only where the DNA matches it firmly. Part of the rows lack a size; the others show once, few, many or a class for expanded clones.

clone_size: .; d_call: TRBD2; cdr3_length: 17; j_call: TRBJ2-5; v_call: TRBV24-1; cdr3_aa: CATSDHTGLAGKETQYF; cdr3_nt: TGTGCCACCAGTGATCATACTGGACTAGCGGGCAAGGAGACCCAGTACTTC
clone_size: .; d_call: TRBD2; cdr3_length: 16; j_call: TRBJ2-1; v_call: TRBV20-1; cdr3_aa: CSASTSGKGLGNEQFF; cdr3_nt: TGCAGTGCTAGTACTAGCGGGAAAGGATTGGGTAATGAGCAGTTCTTC
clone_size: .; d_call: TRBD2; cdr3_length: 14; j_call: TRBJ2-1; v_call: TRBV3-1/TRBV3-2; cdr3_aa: CASSQGTSGGPGFF; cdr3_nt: TGTGCCAGCAGCCAGGGGACTAGCGGGGGTCCAGGATTCTTC
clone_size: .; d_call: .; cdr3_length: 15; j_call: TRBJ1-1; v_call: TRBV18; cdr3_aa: CASSPRVGATAEAFF; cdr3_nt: TGTGCCAGCTCACCCCGCGTGGGGGCCACGGCTGAAGCTTTCTTT
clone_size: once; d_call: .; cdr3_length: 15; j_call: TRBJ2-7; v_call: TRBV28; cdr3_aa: CASSLKGVMGYEQYF; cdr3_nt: TGTGCCAGCAGTTTAAAAGGGGTAATGGGGTACGAGCAGTACTTC
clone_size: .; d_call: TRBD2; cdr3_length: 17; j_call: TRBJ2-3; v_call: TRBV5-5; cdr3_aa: CASSSRPGLAGVDTQYF; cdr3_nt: TGTGCCAGCAGCTCGCGCCCGGGACTAGCGGGGGTGGATACGCAGTATTTT
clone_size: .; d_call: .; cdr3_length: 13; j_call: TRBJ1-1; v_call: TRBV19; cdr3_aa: CASSILPNTEAFF; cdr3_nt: TGTGCCAGTAGTATCCTTCCGAACACTGAAGCTTTCTTT
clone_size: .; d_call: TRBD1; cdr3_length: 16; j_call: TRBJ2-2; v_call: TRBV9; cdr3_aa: CASSVGDRGFHGELFF; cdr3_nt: TGTGCCAGCAGCGTGGGGGACAGGGGGTTTCACGGGGAGCTGTTTTTT
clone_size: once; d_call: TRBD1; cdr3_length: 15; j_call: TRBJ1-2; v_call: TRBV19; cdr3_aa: CASIPTGYGDYGYTF; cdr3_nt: TGTGCCAGTATACCGACAGGGTATGGGGACTATGGCTACACCTTC
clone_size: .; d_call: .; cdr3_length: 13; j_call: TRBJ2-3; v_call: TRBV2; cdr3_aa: CASKETRTDTQYF; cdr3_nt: TGTGCCAGCAAGGAGACTCGCACAGATACGCAGTATTTT
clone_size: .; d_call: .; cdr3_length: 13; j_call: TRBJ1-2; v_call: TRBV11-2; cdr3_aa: CASSLGVYYGYTF; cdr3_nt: TGTGCCAGCAGCTTAGGAGTCTACTATGGCTACACCTTC
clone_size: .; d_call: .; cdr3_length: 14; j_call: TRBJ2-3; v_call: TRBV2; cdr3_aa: CASSKLASTDTQYF; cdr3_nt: TGTGCCAGCAGCAAACTAGCTTCAACAGATACGCAGTATTTT
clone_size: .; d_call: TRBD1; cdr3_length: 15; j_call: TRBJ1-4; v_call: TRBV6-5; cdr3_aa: CASRASGQPGEKLFF; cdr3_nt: TGTGCCAGCAGGGCTTCGGGACAGCCGGGGGAAAAACTGTTTTTT
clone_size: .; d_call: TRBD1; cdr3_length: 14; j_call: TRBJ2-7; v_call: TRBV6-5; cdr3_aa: CASTGQVGLYEQYF; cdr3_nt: TGTGCCAGCACCGGACAGGTTGGGCTCTACGAGCAGTACTTC
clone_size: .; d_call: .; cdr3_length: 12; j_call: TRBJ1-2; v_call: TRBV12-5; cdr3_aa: CASGLVPPFYTF; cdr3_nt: TGTGCTAGTGGTTTGGTTCCCCCATTTTACACCTTC
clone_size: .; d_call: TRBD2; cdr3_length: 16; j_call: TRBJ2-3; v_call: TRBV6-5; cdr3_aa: CASSYSLAGGTDTQYF; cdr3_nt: TGTGCCAGCAGTTACTCTCTAGCGGGGGGGACAGATACGCAGTATTTT
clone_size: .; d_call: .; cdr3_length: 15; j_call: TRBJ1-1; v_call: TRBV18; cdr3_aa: CASSPQGTANTEAFF; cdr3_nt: TGTGCCAGCTCGCCCCAGGGGACGGCGAACACTGAAGCTTTCTTT
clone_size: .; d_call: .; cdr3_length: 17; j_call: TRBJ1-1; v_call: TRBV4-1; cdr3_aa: CASSQVSPGSMNTEAFF; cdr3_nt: TGCGCCAGCAGCCAAGTATCGCCAGGGTCCATGAACACTGAAGCTTTCTTT
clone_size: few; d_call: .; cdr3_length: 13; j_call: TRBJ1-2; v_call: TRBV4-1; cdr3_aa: CASSHDGGYGYTF; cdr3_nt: TGCGCCAGCAGTCACGACGGGGGCTATGGCTACACCTTC
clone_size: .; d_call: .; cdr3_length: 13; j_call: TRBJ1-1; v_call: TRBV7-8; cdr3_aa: CASSPDTPTEAFF; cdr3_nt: TGTGCCAGCAGCCCGGACACCCCCACTGAAGCTTTCTTT
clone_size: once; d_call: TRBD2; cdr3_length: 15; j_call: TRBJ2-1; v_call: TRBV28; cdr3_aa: CASTIAGVAYNEQFF; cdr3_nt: TGTGCCAGCACTATAGCGGGAGTGGCATACAATGAGCAGTTCTTC
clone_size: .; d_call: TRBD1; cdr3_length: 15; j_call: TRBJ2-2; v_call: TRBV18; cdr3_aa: CASSLGQANTGELFF; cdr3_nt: TGTGCCAGCTCCCTGGGACAGGCGAACACCGGGGAGCTGTTTTTT
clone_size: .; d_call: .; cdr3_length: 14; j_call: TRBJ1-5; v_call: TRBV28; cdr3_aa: CASSRRVSNQPQHF; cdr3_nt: TGTGCCAGCAGTCGCAGGGTGAGCAATCAGCCCCAGCATTTT